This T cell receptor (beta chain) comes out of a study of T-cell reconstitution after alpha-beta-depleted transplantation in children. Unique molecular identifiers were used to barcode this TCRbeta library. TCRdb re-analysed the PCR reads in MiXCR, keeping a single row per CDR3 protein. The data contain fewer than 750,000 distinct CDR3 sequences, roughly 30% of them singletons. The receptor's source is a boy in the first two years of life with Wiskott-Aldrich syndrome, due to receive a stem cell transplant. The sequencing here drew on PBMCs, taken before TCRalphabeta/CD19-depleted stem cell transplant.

CDR3 loop: CASRTGASGNTIYF. CDR3 in DNA: TGTGCCAGCAGAACAGGGGCCTCTGGAAACACCATATATTTT. V gene TRBV27 combines with J gene TRBJ1-3; TRBD1 aligns across 7 bases. J lost 0 bases, V lost 6 bases, and 2 bases had no gene match. Germline assignment: CDR1 MNHEY and CDR2 SMNVEV (reference sequence). This CDR3 contains 14 residues.